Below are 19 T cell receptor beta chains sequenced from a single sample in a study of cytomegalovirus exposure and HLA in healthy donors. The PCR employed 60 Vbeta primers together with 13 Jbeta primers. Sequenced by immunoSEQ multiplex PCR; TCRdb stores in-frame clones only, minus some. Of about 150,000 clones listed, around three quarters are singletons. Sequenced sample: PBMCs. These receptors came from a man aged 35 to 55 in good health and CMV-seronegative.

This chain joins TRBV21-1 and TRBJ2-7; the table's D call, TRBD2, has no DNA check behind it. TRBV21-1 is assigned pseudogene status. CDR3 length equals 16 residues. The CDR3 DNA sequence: TGTGCCAGCAGCAGAACCGGGACTAGGGGAATTTACGAGCAGTACGTC. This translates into CASSRTGTRGIYEQYV.

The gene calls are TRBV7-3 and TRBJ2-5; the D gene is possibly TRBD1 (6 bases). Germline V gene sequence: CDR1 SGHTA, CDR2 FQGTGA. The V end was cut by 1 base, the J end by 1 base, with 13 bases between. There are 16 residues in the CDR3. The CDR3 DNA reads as TGTGCCAGCAGCTTAAGACCCGCCAGGGGCCAAGAGACCCAGTACTTC. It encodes CASSLRPARGQETQYF.

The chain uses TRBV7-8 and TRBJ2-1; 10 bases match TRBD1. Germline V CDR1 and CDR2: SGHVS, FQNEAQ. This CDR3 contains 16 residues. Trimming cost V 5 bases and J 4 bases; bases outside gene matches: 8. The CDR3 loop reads CASSETWGQGYNEQFF. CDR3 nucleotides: TGTGCCAGCAGCGAGACCTGGGGACAGGGGTACAATGAGCAGTTCTTC.

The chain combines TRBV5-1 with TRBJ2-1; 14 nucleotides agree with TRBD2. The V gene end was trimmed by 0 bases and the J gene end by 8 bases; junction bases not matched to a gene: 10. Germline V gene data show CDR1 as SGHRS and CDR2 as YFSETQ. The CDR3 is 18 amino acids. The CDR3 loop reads CASSLGGLAGGSLDEQFF. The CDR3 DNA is TGCGCCAGCAGCTTGGGAGGACTAGCGGGAGGTTCGTTGGATGAGCAGTTCTTC.

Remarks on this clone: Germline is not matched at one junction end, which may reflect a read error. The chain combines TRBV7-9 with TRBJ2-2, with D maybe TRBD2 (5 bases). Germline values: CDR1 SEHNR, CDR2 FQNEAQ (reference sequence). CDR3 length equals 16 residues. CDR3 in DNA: TGTTCCAGCAGCCCCCTCGAGAGGGCCGACACCGGGGAGCTGTTTTTT. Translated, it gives CSSSPLERADTGELFF.

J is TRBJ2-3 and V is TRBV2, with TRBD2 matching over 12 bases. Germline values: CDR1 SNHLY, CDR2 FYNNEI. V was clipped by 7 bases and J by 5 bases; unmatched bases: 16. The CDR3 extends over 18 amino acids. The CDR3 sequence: CASTNPLLAGGSGDTQYF. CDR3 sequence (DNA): TGTGCCAGCACCAACCCCCTCCTAGCGGGAGGGTCCGGAGATACGCAGTATTTT.

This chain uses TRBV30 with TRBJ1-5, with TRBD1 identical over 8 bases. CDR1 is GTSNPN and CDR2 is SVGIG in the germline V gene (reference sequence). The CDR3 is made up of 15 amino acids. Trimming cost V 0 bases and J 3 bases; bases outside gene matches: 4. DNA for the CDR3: TGTGCCTGGAGTGTAGGGCAGGGGGCCAATCAGCCCCAGCATTTT. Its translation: CAWSVGQGANQPQHF.

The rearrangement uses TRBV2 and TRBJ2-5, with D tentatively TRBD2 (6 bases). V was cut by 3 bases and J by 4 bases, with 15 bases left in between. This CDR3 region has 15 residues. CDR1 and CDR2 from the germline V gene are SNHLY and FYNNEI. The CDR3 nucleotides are TGTGCCAGCAGTGAGGGAGCGGGTTATGGAGAGACCCAGTACTTC. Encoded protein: CASSEGAGYGETQYF. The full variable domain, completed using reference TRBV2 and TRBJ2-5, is EPEVTQTPSHQVTQMGQEVILRCVPISNHLYFYWYRQILGQKVEFLVSFYNNEISEKSEIFDDQFSVERPDGSNFTLKIRSTKLEDSAMYFCASSEGAGYGETQYFGPGTRLLVL.

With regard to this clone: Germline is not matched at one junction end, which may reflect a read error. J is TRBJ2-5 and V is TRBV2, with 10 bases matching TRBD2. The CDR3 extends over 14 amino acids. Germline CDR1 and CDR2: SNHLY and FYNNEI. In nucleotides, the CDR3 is TGTGCCAGCAAGGAGCGGGAGGGCCAAAAGACCCAGTACTTC. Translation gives CASKEREGQKTQYF.

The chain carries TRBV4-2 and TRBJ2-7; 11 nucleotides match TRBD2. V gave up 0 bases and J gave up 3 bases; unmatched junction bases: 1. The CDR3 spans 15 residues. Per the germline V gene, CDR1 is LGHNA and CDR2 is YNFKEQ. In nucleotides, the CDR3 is TGTGCCAGCAGCCAAGATGGGACTAGCGGCTACGAGCAGTACGTC. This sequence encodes CASSQDGTSGYEQYV.

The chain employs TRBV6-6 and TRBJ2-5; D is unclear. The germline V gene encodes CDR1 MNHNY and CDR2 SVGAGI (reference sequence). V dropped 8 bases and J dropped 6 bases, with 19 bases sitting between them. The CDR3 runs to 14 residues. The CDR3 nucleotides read TGTGCCAGCGCCATAACTGAGGCACGCCAGACCCAGTACTTC. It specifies CASAITEARQTQYF.

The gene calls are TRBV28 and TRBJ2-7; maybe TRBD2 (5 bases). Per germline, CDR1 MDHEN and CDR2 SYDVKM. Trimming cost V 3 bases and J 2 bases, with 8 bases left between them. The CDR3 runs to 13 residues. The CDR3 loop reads CASSLGETYEQYF. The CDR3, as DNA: TGTGCCAGCAGTTTGGGAGAGACCTACGAGCAGTACTTC.

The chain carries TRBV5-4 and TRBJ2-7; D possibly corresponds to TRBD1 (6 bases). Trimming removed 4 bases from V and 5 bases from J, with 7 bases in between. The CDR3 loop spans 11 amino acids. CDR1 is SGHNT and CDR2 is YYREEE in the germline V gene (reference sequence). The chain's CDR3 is CASSHRDEQYF. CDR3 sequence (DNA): TGTGCCAGCAGCCACAGGGACGAGCAGTACTTC. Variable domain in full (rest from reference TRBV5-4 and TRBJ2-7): ETGVTQSPTHLIKTRGQQVTLRCSSQSGHNTVSWYQQALGQGPQFIFQYYREEENGRGNFPPRFSGLQFPNYSSELNVNALELDDSALYLCASSHRDEQYFGPGTRLTVT.

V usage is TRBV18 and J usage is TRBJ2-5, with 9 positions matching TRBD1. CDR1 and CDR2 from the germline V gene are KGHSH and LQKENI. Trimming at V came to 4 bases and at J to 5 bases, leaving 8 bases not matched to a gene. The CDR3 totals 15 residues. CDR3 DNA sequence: TGTGCCAGCTCACTGGGACAGGGTGGCCCGGAGACCCAGTACTTC. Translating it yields CASSLGQGGPETQYF.

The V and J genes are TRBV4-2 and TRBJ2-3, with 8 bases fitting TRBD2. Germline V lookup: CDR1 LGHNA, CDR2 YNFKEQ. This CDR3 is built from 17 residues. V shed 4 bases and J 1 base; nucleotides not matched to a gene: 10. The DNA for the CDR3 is TGTGCCAGCAGCCTTGGTAGACCGGGAGGGGGCACAGATACGCAGTATTTT. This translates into CASSLGRPGGGTDTQYF.

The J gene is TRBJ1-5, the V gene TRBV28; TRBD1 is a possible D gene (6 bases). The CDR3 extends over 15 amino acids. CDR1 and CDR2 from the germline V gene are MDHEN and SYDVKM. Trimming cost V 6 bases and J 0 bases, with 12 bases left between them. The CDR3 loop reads CASSSGTHSNQPQHF. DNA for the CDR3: TGTGCCAGCAGCTCCGGGACACATAGCAATCAGCCCCAGCATTTT. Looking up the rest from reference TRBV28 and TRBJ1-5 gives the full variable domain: DVKVTQSSRYLVKRTGEKVFLECVQDMDHENMFWYRQDPGLGLRLIYFSYDVKMKEKGDIPEGYSVSREKKERFSLILESASTNQTSMYLCASSSGTHSNQPQHFGDGTRLSIL.

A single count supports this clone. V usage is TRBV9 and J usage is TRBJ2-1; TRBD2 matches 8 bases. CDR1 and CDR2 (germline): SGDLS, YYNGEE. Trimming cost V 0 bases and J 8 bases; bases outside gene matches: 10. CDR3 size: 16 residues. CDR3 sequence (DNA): TGTGCCAGCAGCGTAGGTAGCGGGATTGGGGGGGATGAGCAGTTCTTC. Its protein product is CASSVGSGIGGDEQFF. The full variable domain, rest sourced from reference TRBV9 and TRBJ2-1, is DSGVTQTPKHLITATGQRVTLRCSPRSGDLSVYWYQQSLDQGLQFLIQYYNGEERAKGNILERFSAQQFPDLHSELNLSSLELGDSALYFCASSVGSGIGGDEQFFGPGTRLTVL.

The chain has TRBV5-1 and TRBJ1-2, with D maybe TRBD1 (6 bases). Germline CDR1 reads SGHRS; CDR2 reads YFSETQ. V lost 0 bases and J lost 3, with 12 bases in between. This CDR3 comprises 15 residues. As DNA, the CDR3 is TGCGCCAGCAGCTTGGTCTCCCCAGGGGACTATGGCTACACCTTC. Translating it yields CASSLVSPGDYGYTF.

The CDR3 region is CASSTTGTQPQHF. CDR3 sequence (DNA): TGTGCCAGTAGTACGACAGGGACTCAGCCCCAGCATTTT. This chain uses TRBV19 with TRBJ1-5; 7 bases line up with TRBD1. The ends lost 4 bases at V and 6 bases at J; junction bases unmatched: 3. This CDR3 is 13 amino acids long. The germline V gene encodes CDR1 LNHDA and CDR2 SQIVND (reference sequence).